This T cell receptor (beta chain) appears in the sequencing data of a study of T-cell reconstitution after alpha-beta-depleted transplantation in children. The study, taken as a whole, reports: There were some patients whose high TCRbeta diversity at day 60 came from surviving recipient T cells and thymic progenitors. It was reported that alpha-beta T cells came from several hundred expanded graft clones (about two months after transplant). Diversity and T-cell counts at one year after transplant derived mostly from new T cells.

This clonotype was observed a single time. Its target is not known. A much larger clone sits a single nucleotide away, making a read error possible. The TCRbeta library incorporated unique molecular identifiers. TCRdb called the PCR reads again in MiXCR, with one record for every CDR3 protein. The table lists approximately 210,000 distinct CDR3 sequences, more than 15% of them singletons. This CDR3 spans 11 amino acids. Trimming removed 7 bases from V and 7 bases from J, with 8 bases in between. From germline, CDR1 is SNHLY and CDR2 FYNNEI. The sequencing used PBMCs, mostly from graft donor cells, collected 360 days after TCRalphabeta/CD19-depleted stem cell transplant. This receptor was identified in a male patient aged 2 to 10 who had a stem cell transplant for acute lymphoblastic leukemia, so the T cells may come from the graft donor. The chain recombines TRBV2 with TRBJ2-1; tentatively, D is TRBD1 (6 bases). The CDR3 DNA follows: TGTGCCAGCAAGCAGGGGAATGAGCAGTTCTTC. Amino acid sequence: CASKQGNEQFF.